The sequence of this T cell receptor beta chain was determined in a study of blood T cells in healthy people across ages. Across the study: Roughly one uniquely barcoded beta molecule per two T cells was captured.

Caucasian individuals from Russia who were healthy and aged about 6 to 95 acted as donors. Total RNA, at least 5.5 micrograms per sample, was extracted from PBMCs. With 5 bases clipped from V and 5 bases from J, the junction kept 9 bases outside the gene matches. CDR1 SGHDT and CDR2 YYEEEE come from the germline V gene. CDR3 size: 14 residues. The sample holds a few counts of this clonotype. A second PCR, run for about 7 to 11 cycles, used a sample-barcoded 5' primer plus a J-beta primer mix. A template-switch adaptor with 12 random nucleotides tagged each cDNA molecule. MiXCR, run by TCRdb on the 5' RACE reads, gives a single entry per CDR3 protein. This table holds 1 million to 1.2 million distinct CDR3 sequences, less than 45% found once.

The sequence was collected from a man aged 18 to 35 in good health. Sequencing was done on a sample of blood. This chain joins TRBV5-6 and TRBJ2-7; the match to TRBD1 covers 8 bases. CDR3 residues: CASRPTDRAHEQYF. CDR3 coding DNA: TGTGCCAGCAGACCTACGGACAGGGCACACGAGCAGTACTTC.